This paragraph covers one TCR beta chain sequence. Following extraction, RNA underwent reverse transcription to cDNA, which served as the sequencing template. Assay used: immunoSEQ multiplex PCR; TCRdb lists only in-frame clones, some missing. Altogether about 190,000 clones are present, 60% being singletons, with the ten largest covering 0.95% to 1.1%. The CDR3 spans 12 residues. V gave up 3 bases and J gave up 5 bases, with 10 bases separating them. Germline assignment: CDR1 GTSNPN and CDR2 SVGIG (reference sequence). Noted treatment: oral pan-JAK inhibitor, 5-10 mg twice daily. Researchers took lesional scalp punch biopsies and peripheral blood from people who were alopecia areata patients. This entry comes from a study of CD8+ T cells in alopecia areata.

Here the sequenced sample was CD4+ T cells sorted from blood, taken at week 24, from a patient treated with tofacitinib. This sequence originates from a human donor with alopecia areata. The chain links TRBV30 to TRBJ2-5, with D possibly TRBD2 on 5 matching bases. CDR3 DNA sequence: TGTGCCTGGAGGGGGAGTTGGGAGACCCAGTACTTC. This translates into CAWRGSWETQYF.